A selection of T cell receptor beta chains follows, all from one sample in a study of a mutant IDH1 vaccine in newly diagnosed glioma. For these TCRs, the target antigens are not known. Assay: immunoSEQ multiplex PCR; the TCRdb copy retains only in-frame clones and omits some. The sample has approximately 39,000 clones, around 81% seen once. Source: PBMCs, taken from a glioma patient whose treatment included an IDH1 peptide vaccine. All receptors come from a middle-aged man with glioma. CDR3s include the opening cysteine and the closing phenylalanine or tryptophan.

>TRBV2
CASSEGRAYEQYF
>TRBV7-2
CASSPSWGRVSQPQHF
>TRBV6-4
CASSDLAGEYNEQFF
>TRBV19
CASSSRDRVGQPQHF
>TRBV5-4
CASSPGGGTGRELFF
>TRBV5-1
CASSLGAGGPTYNEQFF
>TRBV28
CASRQTGGRNQPQHF
>TRBV18
CASSPEGQGRVEQYF
>TRBV10-3
CAISGWSTEAFF
>TRBV5-1
CASSYDRGQAFF
>TRBV7-2
CASSLGTVYGYTF
>TRBV29-1
CSVEFGLQETQYF
>TRBV6-4
CASSDRDNNEQFF
>TRBV5-1
CASIPGTGRTGELFF
>TRBV27
CASSLSGANYGYTF
>TRBV18
CASSAGTIKDTQYF
>TRBV11-2
CASSSVAGVYNEQFF